This T cell receptor beta chain is from a study of OX40 agonist ivuxolimab in advanced cancers. Assay: immunoSEQ multiplex PCR; the TCRdb copy retains only in-frame clones and omits some. The sample contains 75,000 to 100,000 clones, less than 85% of which appear only once. CDR1 is SGHRS, CDR2 YFSETQ, per germline. Between the trimmed V and J ends, which lost 3 bases and 5 bases, there was a span of 9 bases. The CDR3 covers 12 residues. V is TRBV5-1 and J is TRBJ2-7, with a possible D match to TRBD1 (5 bases). This TCR was recovered from an adult with an advanced solid tumor such as melanoma, head and neck, liver or kidney cancer. The sample in question was CD4+ or CD8+ T cells sorted from blood, obtained in a trial of the OX40 agonist ivuxolimab. The CDR3 DNA reads TGCGCCAGCAGCTCACGACAGAACGAGCAGTACTTC. This codes for CASSSRQNEQYF.